This T cell receptor beta chain derives from a study of T cells expressing NK-cell markers. This CDR3 comprises 16 residues. Germline lookup yields CDR1 LGHDT and CDR2 YNNKEL (reference sequence). TCRdb re-called the 5' RACE reads; one entry per CDR3 protein, DNA not given. Its clone listing holds 350,000 to 400,000 distinct CDR3 sequences. Sequencing was done on a sample of blood T cells: a sorted CD56 or NKG2C T cell subset, CD4+ or CD8+ T cells, or bulk PBMC T cells (not recorded which). The sequence came from a woman aged 45 to 65 in good health. This chain uses TRBV3-1 with TRBJ2-6; with no DNA, the TCRdb D assignment of TRBD1 cannot be verified. CDR3 residues: CASSEQGAGGANVLTF.